This entry features one TCR beta chain sequence. Its cognate antigen is unknown. Measured with immunoSEQ multiplex PCR; TCRdb has only the in-frame clones, and not every one. Of millions of clones detected, just under 95% appear once; the ten largest clones hold approximately 1.2%. This record comes from a study of shared clonotypes between healthy human individuals. Overall study: For every donor, three CD4 naive, three CD4 memory, two CD8 naive and one CD8 memory plates were used. Whole-study results and caveats: Non-shared clonotypes were found to have lower generation probabilities than the clonotypes that were shared by all four of the sorted-subset donors.

As defined, naive CD8 cells were CD45RO-negative and positively selected for CCR7, with terminally differentiated effector memory CD45RA+ cells excluded. This CDR3 comprises 13 residues. Germline V gene sequence: CDR1 GTSNPN, CDR2 SVGIG (reference sequence). V lost 3 bases and J lost 0, with 9 bases in between. This TCR derives from a man aged 18 to 30 in good health. Sequencing input: naive CD8+ T cells sorted from blood. This chain uses TRBV30 with TRBJ2-7; D is unclear. CDR3 amino acids: CAWRLRASYEQYF. The DNA of the CDR3 is TGTGCCTGGAGACTTCGGGCCTCCTACGAGCAGTACTTC. The full variable domain, rest sourced from reference TRBV30 and TRBJ2-7, is SQTIHQWPATLVQPVGSPLSLECTVEGTSNPNLYWYRQAAGRGLQLLFYSVGIGQISSEVPQNLSASRPQDRQFILSSKKLLLSDSGFYLCAWRLRASYEQYFGPGTRLTVT.